This T cell receptor (beta chain) is from a study of blood T cells in healthy people across ages. Overall study results and limits: Roughly linearly, TCR beta diversity per million T cells fell as age increased. The long-lived group displayed more naive CD4+ cells, plus higher diversity, than the aged donors did. In the absence of known donor CMV status, changes in expanded clonotypes were possibly confounded.

With regard to this clonotype: Antigen specificity is unknown. Sequence at one end of the junction differs from germline and may be a read error.

The authors ran a second PCR of about 7 to 11 cycles using a sample-barcoded 5' primer and a J-beta primer mix. Each cDNA molecule received a tag from a template-switch adaptor that had 12 random nucleotides. TCRdb ran MiXCR on the 5' RACE reads and lists one entry per CDR3 protein. The sample gives approximately 600,000 distinct CDR3 sequences, about 54% of which show up once; over 30% is in the top ten. Germline values: CDR1 LGHNA, CDR2 YNFKEQ. CDR3 length: 17 residues. The origin of this receptor is a man aged 55 to 70 in good health. This rearrangement joins TRBV4-2 to TRBJ1-1; TRBD1 matches at 7 bases. Sequencing was done on a sample of blood. The CDR3 sequence: CAGSPRQGQGVKTEAFF. CDR3 coding DNA: TGTGCCGGCAGCCCGCGCCAGGGGCAGGGGGTGAAGACTGAAGCTTTCTTT.